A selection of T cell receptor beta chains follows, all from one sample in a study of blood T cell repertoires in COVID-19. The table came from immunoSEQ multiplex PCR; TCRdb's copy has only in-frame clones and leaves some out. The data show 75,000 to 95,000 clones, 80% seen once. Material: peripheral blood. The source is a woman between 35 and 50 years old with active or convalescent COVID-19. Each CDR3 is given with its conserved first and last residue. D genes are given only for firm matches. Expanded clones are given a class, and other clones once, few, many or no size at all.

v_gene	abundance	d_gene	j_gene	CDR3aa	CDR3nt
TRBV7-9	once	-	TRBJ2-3	CASSKEDPDTQYF	TGTGCCAGCAGCAAGGAGGATCCAGATACGCAGTATTTT
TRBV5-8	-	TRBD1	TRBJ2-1	CASSKMGQGFRHEQFF	TGTGCCAGCAGTAAGATGGGACAGGGGTTTCGGCATGAGCAGTTCTTC
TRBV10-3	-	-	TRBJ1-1	CAITPQGGNTEAFF	TGTGCCATCACCCCACAGGGTGGGAACACTGAAGCTTTCTTT
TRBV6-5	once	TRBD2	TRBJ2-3	CASSSKGKGGYTQYF	TGTGCCAGCAGTTCCAAGGGGAAGGGAGGGTACACGCAGTATTTT
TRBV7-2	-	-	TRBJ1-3	CASSPGGYSGNTIYF	TGTGCCAGCAGCCCCGGAGGTTATTCTGGAAACACCATATATTTT
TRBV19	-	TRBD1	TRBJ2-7	CASSRRTGSFVYEQYF	TGTGCCAGTAGTAGGAGGACAGGTTCGTTTGTTTACGAGCAGTACTTC
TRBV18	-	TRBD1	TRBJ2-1	CASSPPNTQGAYNEQFF	TGTGCCAGCTCACCACCAAATACGCAGGGGGCCTACAATGAGCAGTTCTTC
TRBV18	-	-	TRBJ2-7	CASSPPQGSYEQYF	TGTGCCAGCTCACCCCCCCAGGGTTCCTACGAGCAGTACTTC
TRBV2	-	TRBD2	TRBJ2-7	CASVDLVGGPYEQYF	TGTGCCAGCGTTGACCTAGTGGGAGGGCCTTACGAGCAGTACTTC
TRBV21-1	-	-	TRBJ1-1	CASSRQGVYSEAFF	TGTGCCAGCAGCAGACAGGGCGTATATTCGGAAGCTTTCTTT
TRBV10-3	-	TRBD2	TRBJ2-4	CAISEPGLAGTKNIQYF	TGTGCCATCAGTGAGCCCGGACTAGCGGGAACCAAAAACATTCAGTACTTC
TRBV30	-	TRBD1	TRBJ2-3	CAWSQDRGQDTQYF	TGTGCCTGGAGTCAGGACAGGGGGCAAGATACGCAGTATTTT
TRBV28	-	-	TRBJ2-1	CASSFGIFNEQFF	TGTGCCAGCAGTTTCGGGATCTTCAATGAGCAGTTCTTC
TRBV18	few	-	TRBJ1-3	CASSGQRSTSGNTIYF	TGTGCCAGCTCAGGACAGAGAAGTACTTCTGGAAACACCATATATTTT
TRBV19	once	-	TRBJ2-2	CASISLAIYTGELFF	TGTGCCAGTATAAGCCTAGCGATTTACACCGGGGAGCTGTTTTTT
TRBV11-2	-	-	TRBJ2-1	CASSLDGPLARETMLDKQFF	TGTGCCAGCAGCTTAGATGGCCCGCTTGCGAGAGAAACAATGCTCGACAAGCAGTTCTTC
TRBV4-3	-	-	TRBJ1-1	CASSQVQHTEAFF	TGCGCCAGCAGCCAAGTACAGCACACTGAAGCTTTCTTT
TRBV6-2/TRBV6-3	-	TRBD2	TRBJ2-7	CASSRPRLAGVGEQYF	TGTGCCAGCAGTCGACCCCGACTAGCGGGAGTAGGGGAGCAGTACTTC
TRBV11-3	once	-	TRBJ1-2	CASSRTEANYGYTF	TGTGCCAGCAGCCGGACTGAAGCTAACTATGGCTACACCTTC
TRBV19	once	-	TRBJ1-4	CASSPWQRQRNEKLFF	TGTGCCAGTAGCCCGTGGCAAAGGCAGCGCAATGAAAAACTGTTTTTT
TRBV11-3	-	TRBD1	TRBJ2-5	CASSPGQGRGTQYF	TGTGCCAGCAGCCCTGGACAGGGACGGGGGACCCAGTACTTC
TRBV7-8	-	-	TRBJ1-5	CASSPDRINQPQHF	TGTGCCAGCAGCCCGGACAGAATCAATCAGCCCCAGCATTTT
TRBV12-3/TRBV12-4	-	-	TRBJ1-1	CASSVDRSTEAFF	TGTGCCAGCAGTGTCGACAGATCCACTGAAGCTTTCTTT
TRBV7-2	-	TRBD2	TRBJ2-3	CASSLVPPGGLGTDTQYF	TGTGCCAGCAGCTTAGTTCCCCCGGGGGGACTAGGCACAGATACGCAGTATTTT
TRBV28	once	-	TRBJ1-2	CASGARNYGYTF	TGTGCCAGCGGGGCTCGTAATTATGGCTACACCTTC
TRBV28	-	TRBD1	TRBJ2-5	CASSLRDRGETQYF	TGTGCCAGCAGTTTAAGGGACAGGGGTGAGACCCAGTACTTC
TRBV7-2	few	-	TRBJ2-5	CASSQPPSETQYF	TGTGCCAGCAGCCAACCCCCGAGTGAGACCCAGTACTTC
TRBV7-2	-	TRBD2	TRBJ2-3	CASSLASGGSSTDTQYF	TGTGCCAGCAGCTTGGCTAGCGGGGGCTCTAGCACAGATACGCAGTATTTT
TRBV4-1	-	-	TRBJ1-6	CASSQGWGQENSPLHF	TGCGCCAGCAGCCAAGGTTGGGGACAAGAGAATTCACCCCTCCACTTT
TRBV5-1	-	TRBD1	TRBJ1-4	CASSAGQANNEKLFF	TGCGCCAGCAGCGCCGGACAGGCAAATAATGAAAAACTGTTTTTT
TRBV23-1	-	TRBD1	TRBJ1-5	CASSHWTGVTFFSNQPQHF	TGCGCCAGCAGTCATTGGACAGGGGTTACATTTTTTAGCAATCAGCCCCAGCATTTT
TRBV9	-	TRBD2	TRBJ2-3	CASSLTTSGSRTVFTDTQYF	TGTGCCAGCAGCTTAACGACTAGCGGGAGTCGCACAGTTTTCACAGATACGCAGTATTTT
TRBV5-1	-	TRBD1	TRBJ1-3	CASSVQGASGNTIYF	TGCGCCAGCAGCGTACAGGGGGCTTCTGGAAACACCATATATTTT
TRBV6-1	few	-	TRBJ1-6	CASSELVREGSPLHF	TGTGCCAGCAGTGAGCTGGTTAGGGAGGGTTCACCCCTCCACTTT
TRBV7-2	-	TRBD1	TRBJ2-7	CASSLTTGAQYEQYF	TGTGCCAGCAGTTTGACGACAGGGGCGCAGTACGAGCAGTACTTC
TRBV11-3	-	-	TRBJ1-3	CASSLGTGRGAVSGNTIYF	TGTGCCAGCAGCTTAGGAACCGGTCGGGGGGCCGTCTCTGGAAACACCATATATTTT
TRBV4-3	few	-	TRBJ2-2	CASSRNRKAGELFF	TGCGCCAGCAGCCGAAACAGGAAAGCCGGGGAGCTGTTTTTT
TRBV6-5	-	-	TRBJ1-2	CASSYRQANYGYTF	TGTGCCAGCAGTTACCGACAGGCTAACTATGGCTACACCTTC
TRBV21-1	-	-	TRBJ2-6	CASSKGVGTGVSGANVLTF	TGTGCCAGCAGCAAAGGGGTAGGGACAGGGGTCTCTGGGGCCAACGTCCTGACTTTC
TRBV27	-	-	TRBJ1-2	CASSVQGNYGYTF	TGTGCCAGCAGTGTGCAGGGTAACTATGGCTACACCTTC
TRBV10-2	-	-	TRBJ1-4	CASKQINEKLFF	TGCGCCAGCAAACAGATAAATGAAAAACTGTTTTTT
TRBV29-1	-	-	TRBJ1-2	CSVVLGGPIYGYTF	TGCAGCGTTGTACTTGGGGGCCCCATCTATGGCTACACCTTC
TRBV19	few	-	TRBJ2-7	CASSIGRQGGISYEQYF	TGTGCCAGTAGTATCGGCCGACAGGGAGGAATTTCCTACGAGCAGTACTTC
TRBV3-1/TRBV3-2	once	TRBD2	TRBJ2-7	CASSGGGGSFSYEQYF	TGTGCCAGCAGCGGTGGTGGCGGGAGTTTTTCCTACGAGCAGTACTTC
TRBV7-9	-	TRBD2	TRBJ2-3	CASSFGGSGDTQYF	TGTGCCAGCAGCTTTGGCGGGAGTGGAGATACGCAGTATTTT
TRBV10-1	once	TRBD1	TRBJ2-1	CASSKTGGAGNEQFF	TGCGCCAGCAGTAAAACAGGGGGCGCGGGCAATGAGCAGTTCTTC
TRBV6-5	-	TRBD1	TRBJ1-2	CASRTGGGYGYTF	TGTGCCAGCAGGACAGGGGGTGGTTATGGCTACACCTTC
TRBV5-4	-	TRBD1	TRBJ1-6	CASSPQGDSYNSPLHF	TGTGCCAGCAGCCCTCAGGGGGACTCCTATAATTCACCCCTCCACTTT
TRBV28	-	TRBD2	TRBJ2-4	CASRGRGNIQYF	TGTGCCAGCAGAGGGAGGGGAAACATTCAGTACTTC
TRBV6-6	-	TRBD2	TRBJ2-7	CASSYPGGYEQYF	TGTGCCAGCAGTTACCCGGGAGGTTACGAGCAGTACTTC
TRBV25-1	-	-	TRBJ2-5	CASSEWGRLGVGETQYF	TGTGCCAGCAGTGAATGGGGGCGGCTAGGGGTCGGAGAGACCCAGTACTTC
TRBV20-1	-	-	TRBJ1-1	CSAEDTGAFF	TGCAGTGCTGAGGACACCGGAGCTTTCTTT
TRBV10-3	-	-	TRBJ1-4	CASRQYNEKLFF	TGTGCCTCCCGACAGTATAATGAAAAACTGTTTTTT
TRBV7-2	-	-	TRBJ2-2	CASSLGGWGELFF	TGTGCCAGCAGCTTAGGGGGCTGGGGGGAGCTGTTTTTT
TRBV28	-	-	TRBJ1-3	CASIRGGSGNTIYF	TGTGCCAGCATACGAGGGGGATCTGGAAACACCATATATTTT